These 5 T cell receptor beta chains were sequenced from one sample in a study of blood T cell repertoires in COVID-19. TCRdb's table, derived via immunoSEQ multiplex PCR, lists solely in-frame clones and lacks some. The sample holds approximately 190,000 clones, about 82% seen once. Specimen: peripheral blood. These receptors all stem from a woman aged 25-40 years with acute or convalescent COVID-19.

The CDR3 protein is CASSLGQGGAYGYTF. The CDR3 DNA is TGTGCCAGCAGCTTAGGACAGGGGGGAGCCTATGGCTACACCTTC. The rearrangement joins TRBV7-8 to TRBJ1-2; 9 bases are a match to TRBD1. The germline gives CDR1 SGHVS, CDR2 FQNEAQ. This CDR3 has 15 residues. With V trimmed by 1 base and J by 4 bases, 4 bases remained unmatched. Drawing the rest from reference TRBV7-8 and TRBJ1-2, the complete variable domain is GAGVSQSPRYKVAKRGQDVALRCDPISGHVSLFWYQQALGQGPEFLTYFQNEAQLDKSGLPSDRFFAERPEGSVSTLKIQRTQQEDSAVYLCASSLGQGGAYGYTFGSGTRLTVV.

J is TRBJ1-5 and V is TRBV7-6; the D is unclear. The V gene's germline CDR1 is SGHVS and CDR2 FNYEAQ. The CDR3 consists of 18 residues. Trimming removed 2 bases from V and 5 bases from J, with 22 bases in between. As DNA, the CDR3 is TGTGCCAGCAGCTTAAGGCTCCCCCCGGGTCTGGCCCATCAGCCCCAGCATTTT. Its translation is CASSLRLPPGLAHQPQHF. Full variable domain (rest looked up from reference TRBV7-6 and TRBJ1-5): GAGVSQSPRYKVTKRGQDVALRCDPISGHVSLYWYRQALGQGPEFLTYFNYEAQQDKSGLPNDRFSAERPEGSISTLTIQRTEQRDSAMYRCASSLRLPPGLAHQPQHFGDGTRLSIL.

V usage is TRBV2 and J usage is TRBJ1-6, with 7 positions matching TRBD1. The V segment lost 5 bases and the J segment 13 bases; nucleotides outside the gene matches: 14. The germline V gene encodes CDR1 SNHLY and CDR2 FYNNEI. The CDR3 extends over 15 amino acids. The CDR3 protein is CASSRQGPYSDPLHF. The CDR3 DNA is TGTGCCAGCAGTAGACAGGGCCCGTATAGTGACCCCCTCCACTTT.

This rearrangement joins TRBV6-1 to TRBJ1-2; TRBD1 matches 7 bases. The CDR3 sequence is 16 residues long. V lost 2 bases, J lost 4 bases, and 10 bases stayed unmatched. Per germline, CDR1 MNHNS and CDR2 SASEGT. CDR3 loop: CASSEQNRGVVYGYTF. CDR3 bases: TGTGCCAGCAGTGAACAAAACAGGGGAGTTGTCTATGGCTACACCTTC.

CDR3 in amino acids: CASSLRQTGGNTEAFF. Here the CDR3 DNA reads TGTGCCAGCAGTTTAAGACAGACTGGTGGGAACACTGAAGCTTTCTTT. The J gene is TRBJ1-1, the V gene TRBV27, with a tentative D call TRBD1 (5 bases). V lost 2 bases to trimming and J lost 1 base, with 14 bases between them. Germline V lookup: CDR1 MNHEY, CDR2 SMNVEV (reference sequence). The CDR3 contains 16 residues.